This T cell receptor beta chain was documented in a study of regulatory T cells in long-lasting Graves disease. This CDR3 contains 11 residues. Per the germline V gene, CDR1 is MNHNS and CDR2 is SASEGT. Trimming took 5 bases from V and 5 from J, leaving 7 bases between them. Noted time point: persistent/refractory GD, antithyroid drugs over 5 years with positive TRAb. After RNA was extracted from PBMCs, the TCR library was made from it. For TCR beta, libraries came from iRepertoire HTBI primers and Arm-PCR of CDR3 regions. TCRdb called the multiplex PCR reads again in MiXCR, with one record for every CDR3 protein. The repertoire holds about 470,000 distinct CDR3 sequences, with about 22% as singletons.

This sequence originates from a female donor with Graves disease. V gene TRBV6-1 combines with J gene TRBJ2-7, with no clear D. Sample: peripheral blood mononuclear cells (PBMCs), taken when the disease was refractory, from a patient treated with antithyroid drugs. The CDR3 reads CASSLYNEQYF. CDR3 nucleotides: TGTGCCAGCAGTCTCTATAACGAGCAGTACTTC.